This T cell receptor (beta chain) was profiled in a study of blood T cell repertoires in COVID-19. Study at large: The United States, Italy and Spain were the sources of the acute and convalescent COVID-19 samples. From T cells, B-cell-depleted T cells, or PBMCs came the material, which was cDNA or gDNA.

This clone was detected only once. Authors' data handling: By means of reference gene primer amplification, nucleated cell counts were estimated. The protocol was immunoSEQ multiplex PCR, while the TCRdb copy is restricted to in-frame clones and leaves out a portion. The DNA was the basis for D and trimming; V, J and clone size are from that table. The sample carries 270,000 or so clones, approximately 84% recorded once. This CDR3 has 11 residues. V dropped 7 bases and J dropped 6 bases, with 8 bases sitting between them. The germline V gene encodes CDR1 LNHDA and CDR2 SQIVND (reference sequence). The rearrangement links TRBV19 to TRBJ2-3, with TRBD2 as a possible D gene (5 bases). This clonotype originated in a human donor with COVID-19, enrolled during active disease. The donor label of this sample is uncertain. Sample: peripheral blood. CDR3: CASTTGDTQYF. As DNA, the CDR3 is TGTGCCAGTACGACGGGGGATACGCAGTATTTT.